These 28 T cell receptor beta chains were all obtained from the same sample, sequenced in a study of cytomegalovirus exposure and HLA in healthy donors. The PCR was carried out with 60 Vbeta primers and 13 Jbeta primers. Here immunoSEQ multiplex PCR was the method, and the copy in TCRdb shows in-frame clones only, minus some. The sample consists of some 180,000 clones, over 65% of them appearing once. Input material: PBMCs. These receptors were collected from a man aged 18 to 30 in good health and CMV-seronegative.

J is TRBJ2-2 and V is TRBV19, with TRBD2 identical over 10 bases. CDR3 size: 16 residues. Germline V CDR1 and CDR2: LNHDA, SQIVND (reference sequence). J was trimmed by 0 bases and V by 5 bases; bases with no gene match: 3. In nucleotides, the CDR3 is TGTGCCAGTAGTCCCGGACTAGCGGCGAACACCGGGGAGCTGTTTTTT. It specifies CASSPGLAANTGELFF. Full variable domain (rest looked up from reference TRBV19 and TRBJ2-2): DGGITQSPKYLFRKEGQNVTLSCEQNLNHDAMYWYRQDPGQGLRLIYYSQIVNDFQKGDIAEGYSVSREKKESFPLTVTSAQKNPTAFYLCASSPGLAANTGELFFGEGSRLTVL.

This rearrangement joins TRBV11-2 to TRBJ2-5; weak D call: TRBD1 (6 bases). V was trimmed by 5 bases and J by 2 bases, leaving 12 bases between them. This CDR3 has 14 amino acids. Germline CDR1 SGHAT, CDR2 FQNNGV. This CDR3 is CASSPPQGQETQYF. The CDR3 DNA reads TGTGCCAGCAGCCCCCCCCAGGGGCAAGAGACCCAGTACTTC.

The chain employs TRBV19 and TRBJ1-1, with TRBD1 matching over 8 bases. V shed 1 base, J shed 0 bases, and the junction held 1 base outside the gene matches. The CDR3 extends over 15 amino acids. Germline loops: CDR1 LNHDA, CDR2 SQIVND (reference sequence). The CDR3 reads CASSIGTGLNTEAFF. DNA of the CDR3: TGTGCCAGTAGTATAGGGACAGGGCTGAACACTGAAGCTTTCTTT.

The chain recombines TRBV9 with TRBJ2-1, with TRBD2 identical over 9 bases. CDR1 is SGDLS, CDR2 YYNGEE, per germline. This CDR3 region has 19 residues. V lost 4 bases, J lost 10 bases, and 24 bases stayed unmatched. This CDR3 reads CASSQGRAGGPPIGSEQFF. The DNA of the CDR3 is TGTGCCAGCAGCCAGGGTAGGGCGGGAGGGCCCCCGATAGGGTCAGAGCAGTTCTTC.

This chain links TRBV30 with TRBJ2-7, with unresolved D. The CDR3 extends over 14 amino acids. CDR1 is GTSNPN, CDR2 SVGIG, per germline (reference sequence). V lost 2 bases and J 9 bases, leaving 20 bases between the germline ends. The CDR3 DNA sequence: TGTGCCTGGAGTCTTTCAGGTACCCTACGCGTGCAGTACTTC. This codes for CAWSLSGTLRVQYF. Full variable domain (outside the CDR3, taken from reference TRBV30 and TRBJ2-7): SQTIHQWPATLVQPVGSPLSLECTVEGTSNPNLYWYRQAAGRGLQLLFYSVGIGQISSEVPQNLSASRPQDRQFILSSKKLLLSDSGFYLCAWSLSGTLRVQYFGPGTRLTVT.

This rearrangement joins TRBV6-1 to TRBJ1-2; D remains ambiguous. The length of the CDR3 is 15 residues. Germline CDR1 MNHNS, CDR2 SASEGT. V gave up 0 bases and J gave up 8 bases, with 16 bases separating them. In DNA, the CDR3 is TGTGCCAGCAGTGAAGCGCTTCTCCCCAGGTTCGGCTACACCTTC. The encoded protein is CASSEALLPRFGYTF.

The chain has TRBV7-2 and TRBJ1-2; 7 bases match TRBD1. J gave up 7 bases and V 4 bases, and 9 bases lay outside the gene matches. CDR1 is SGHTA, CDR2 FQGNSA, per germline. This CDR3 region has 14 residues. For the CDR3, the DNA is TGTGCCAGCAGCTCCTCCAGGGGGAAGGTTGGCTACACCTTC. Its protein is CASSSSRGKVGYTF. Full variable domain (missing parts from reference TRBV7-2 and TRBJ1-2): GAGVSQSPSNKVTEKGKDVELRCDPISGHTALYWYRQSLGQGLEFLIYFQGNSAPDKSGLPSDRFSAERTGGSVSTLTIQRTQQEDSAVYLCASSSSRGKVGYTFGSGTRLTVV.

This sequence joins TRBV4-3 and TRBJ2-3; 14 nucleotides agree with TRBD2. The CDR3 contains 15 residues. CDR1 is LGHNA, CDR2 YSLEER, per germline. The V segment lost 4 bases and the J segment 5 bases; nucleotides outside the gene matches: 2. This CDR3 is CASSPGLAGGDTQYF. CDR3 DNA: TGCGCCAGCAGCCCCGGACTAGCGGGGGGAGATACGCAGTATTTT.

The chain recombines TRBV6-1 with TRBJ1-1; D not certain. V dropped 6 bases and J dropped 9 bases, with 17 bases sitting between them. CDR1 and CDR2 (germline): MNHNS, SASEGT. The CDR3 runs to 13 residues. CDR3 region: CASRQWETSQAFF. Here the CDR3 DNA reads TGTGCCAGCAGGCAGTGGGAGACATCCCAAGCTTTCTTT.

The chain is built from TRBV9 and TRBJ1-2; TRBD1 matches 9 bases. Germline V lookup: CDR1 SGDLS, CDR2 YYNGEE. The V segment lost 4 bases and the J segment 2 bases; nucleotides outside the gene matches: 15. This CDR3 spans 18 amino acids. The CDR3 DNA follows: TGTGCCAGCAGCCCAAATCCGGGACAGGGACCAAAAAACTATGGCTACACCTTC. Translating it yields CASSPNPGQGPKNYGYTF.

The genes are TRBV7-2 and TRBJ2-5; 12 bases fit TRBD2. The CDR3 is 18 amino acids. The V gene end was trimmed by 2 bases and the J gene end by 6 bases; junction bases not matched to a gene: 13. CDR1 is SGHTA, CDR2 FQGNSA, per germline. The CDR3 spells CASSLTLATSGGRQTQYF. In DNA form, the CDR3 reads TGTGCCAGCAGCTTAACCCTAGCGACTAGCGGGGGTCGGCAGACCCAGTACTTC.

This chain joins TRBV11-3 and TRBJ2-1; D may be TRBD2 (6 bases). The CDR3 totals 14 residues. Germline V gene data show CDR1 as SGHNT and CDR2 as YENEEA. The V gene lost 1 base and the J gene lost 6 bases, with 10 bases spanning the gap. For the CDR3, the DNA is TGTGCCAGCAGCTTAGGGCCTAGCGCCAATGAGCAGTTCTTC. The encoded protein is CASSLGPSANEQFF.

Turning to this clone: At one end the junction does not follow the germline gene, possibly because of a read error. V and J are TRBV14 and TRBJ1-1; 8 bases line up with TRBD1. Germline V lookup: CDR1 SGHDN, CDR2 FVKESK. The CDR3 has 15 residues. The CDR3 DNA sequence: TGTGCCAGCCGCCAGACAGGGGACGAAAACACTGAAGCTTTCTTT. Translated, it gives CASRQTGDENTEAFF.

The J gene is TRBJ1-2, the V gene TRBV6-1; 8 nucleotides match TRBD1. J lost 8 bases, V lost 4 bases, and 15 bases had no gene match. The CDR3 contains 16 residues. Germline loops: CDR1 MNHNS, CDR2 SASEGT. CDR3 sequence: CASSAQTGAAVSGYTF. CDR3 DNA: TGTGCCAGCAGTGCTCAGACAGGGGCCGCGGTGAGCGGCTACACCTTC.

Details on this clone: At one boundary the junction diverges from the germline segment, which might be a read error. The chain uses TRBV9 and TRBJ2-7, with D possibly TRBD1 on 7 matching bases. Per germline, CDR1 SGDLS and CDR2 YYNGEE. The CDR3 is 16 residues long. This CDR3 reads CVSSVDAQGGSYEQYF. The CDR3 nucleotides are TGTGTCAGCAGCGTAGATGCCCAGGGGGGCTCCTACGAGCAGTACTTC.

The rearrangement links TRBV7-2 to TRBJ2-2, with D maybe TRBD1 (5 bases). This CDR3 has 16 amino acids. V lost 4 bases, J lost 6 bases, and 18 bases lay in between. The germline V gene has CDR1 SGHTA and CDR2 FQGNSA. Here the CDR3 DNA reads TGTGCCAGCAGCTATTACCCCAGGGATCTGGCCGGGGAGCTGTTTTTT. Translated, it gives CASSYYPRDLAGELFF. Filled out from reference TRBV7-2 and TRBJ2-2, the complete variable domain reads GAGVSQSPSNKVTEKGKDVELRCDPISGHTALYWYRQSLGQGLEFLIYFQGNSAPDKSGLPSDRFSAERTGGSVSTLTIQRTQQEDSAVYLCASSYYPRDLAGELFFGEGSRLTVL.

The CDR3 DNA reads TGCGCCAGCAGCCAAAGCGCACGGGACAGGGGCCGTTATGGCTACACCTTC. It encodes CASSQSARDRGRYGYTF. The rearrangement joins TRBV4-3 to TRBJ1-2; 10 positions match TRBD1. The CDR3 totals 17 residues. Trimming at V came to 2 bases and at J to 5 bases, leaving 11 bases not matched to a gene. The germline CDR1 and CDR2 sequences are LGHNA and YSLEER.

The gene calls are TRBV18 and TRBJ2-5, with 7 bases that match TRBD2. The V and J ends lost 4 bases and 5 bases, in that order; junction bases with no gene match: 4. The germline V gene has CDR1 KGHSH and CDR2 LQKENI. The CDR3 extends over 13 amino acids. The CDR3 coding sequence is TGTGCCAGCTCACAGGGACTATCGGAGACCCAGTACTTC. The encoded protein is CASSQGLSETQYF.

The chain employs TRBV30 and TRBJ2-2; TRBD2 aligns across 10 bases. The V gene end was trimmed by 4 bases and the J gene end by 5 bases; junction bases not matched to a gene: 10. The CDR3 has 16 amino acids. Germline CDR1 is GTSNPN and CDR2 is SVGIG (reference sequence). For the CDR3, the DNA is TGTGCCTGGATAAAACAACGGGGACTAGCGACCGGGGAGCTGTTTTTT. Protein: CAWIKQRGLATGELFF.

This clone was recorded once. The rearrangement joins TRBV30 to TRBJ1-4, with D uncertain. The CDR3 totals 13 residues. Germline V gene sequence: CDR1 GTSNPN, CDR2 SVGIG (reference sequence). Trimming removed 3 bases at V and 3 bases at J, with 8 bases between. The CDR3 sequence: CAWRPRSNEKLFF. The CDR3 DNA reads as TGTGCCTGGAGGCCCAGGTCTAATGAAAAACTGTTTTTT.

This clone has a handful of counts. The chain recombines TRBV25-1 with TRBJ2-1; TRBD2 agrees at 7 bases. This CDR3 has 14 residues. Germline V gives CDR1 MGHDK, CDR2 SYGVNS. J gave up 7 bases and V 3 bases, and 6 bases lay outside the gene matches. In DNA form, the CDR3 reads TGTGCCAGCAGTGACTCCCGCGGGAGTAATGAGCAGTTCTTC. Amino acids: CASSDSRGSNEQFF.

Regarding this clone: At the DNA level, this CDR3 is encoded by other sequences in the same sample as well. The chain couples TRBV11-2 to TRBJ2-5; 8 nucleotides match TRBD1. In germline, CDR1 is SGHAT, CDR2 FQNNGV. The V and J ends lost 5 bases and 5 bases, in that order; junction bases with no gene match: 4. This CDR3 is 13 amino acids long. This chain's CDR3 is CASSADRGETQYF. DNA of the CDR3: TGTGCCAGCAGCGCCGACAGGGGTGAGACCCAGTACTTC. The full variable domain, in which reference TRBV11-2 and TRBJ2-5 provide the parts outside the CDR3, is EAGVAQSPRYKIIEKRQSVAFWCNPISGHATLYWYQQILGQGPKLLIQFQNNGVVDDSQLPKDRFSAERLKGVDSTLKIQPAKLEDSAVYLCASSADRGETQYFGPGTRLLVL.

The V gene is TRBV29-1, the J gene TRBJ2-1; D not certain. The germline V gene has CDR1 SQVTM and CDR2 ANQGSEA. This CDR3 has 14 amino acids. With 7 bases removed from V and 0 bases from J, the gap between germline ends came to 13 bases. The CDR3 sequence is CSGKDTSSYNEQFF. CDR3 sequence (DNA): TGCAGCGGTAAAGACACGAGCTCCTACAATGAGCAGTTCTTC.

This chain uses TRBV30 with TRBJ2-3; 8 bases match TRBD1. From germline, CDR1 is GTSNPN and CDR2 SVGIG (reference sequence). The CDR3 length is 15 residues. V shed 5 bases, J shed 0 bases, and the junction held 7 bases outside the gene matches. In nucleotides, the CDR3 is TGTGCCTGGGGCTCAGGGGGCGAAAGCACAGATACGCAGTATTTT. It specifies CAWGSGGESTDTQYF.

The chain is built from TRBV18 and TRBJ2-7; 9 bases agree with TRBD1. The CDR3 contains 14 residues. Germline assignment: CDR1 KGHSH and CDR2 LQKENI. The V gene end was trimmed by 4 bases and the J gene end by 7 bases; junction bases not matched to a gene: 8. CDR3 sequence: CASSLTGQGQEQYF. For the CDR3, the DNA is TGTGCCAGCTCACTAACCGGACAGGGGCAGGAGCAGTACTTC.

V and J are TRBV4-1 and TRBJ1-4; D not certain. Germline V CDR1 and CDR2: MGHRA, YSYEKL. V was cut by 1 base and J by 7 bases, with 13 bases left in between. The CDR3 has 15 amino acids. This chain's CDR3 is CASSQGGWNGEKLFF. The CDR3, as DNA: TGCGCCAGCAGCCAAGGAGGGTGGAACGGTGAAAAACTGTTTTTT.

The chain recombines TRBV5-1 with TRBJ1-6; possible D gene TRBD1, 5 bases. This CDR3 contains 16 residues. Germline V CDR1 and CDR2: SGHRS, YFSETQ. V was clipped by 1 base and J by 0 bases, with 8 bases between them. The CDR3 loop is CASSLTDTSYNSPLHF. CDR3 in DNA: TGCGCCAGCAGCTTGACGGACACCTCCTATAATTCACCCCTCCACTTT.

This clone came up a few times. The chain has TRBV7-2 and TRBJ1-2, with a weak D call TRBD1 (5 bases). CDR1 SGHTA and CDR2 FQGNSA come from the germline V gene. V lost 6 bases and J 2 bases, leaving 19 bases between the germline ends. CDR3 size: 16 residues. The CDR3 protein is CASSGTTGFLNYGYTF. The DNA of the CDR3 is TGTGCCAGCAGTGGGACTACCGGGTTCCTAAACTATGGCTACACCTTC.